The clone carrying this T cell receptor beta chain was seen once. Next came a second PCR, run for about 7 to 12 cycles, which used a sample-barcoded 5' primer along with a J-beta primer mix. TCRdb analysed the 5' RACE reads with MiXCR anew, one entry per CDR3 protein. Found here are approximately 1.5 million distinct CDR3 sequences, roughly 43% of them singletons; the top ten hold approximately 4%. The data stem from a study of blood T cells in healthy people across ages. The sample providers were healthy Caucasian people from Russia, aged roughly 6 to 100. Per germline, CDR1 SGHKS and CDR2 YYEKEE (reference sequence). V gave up 4 bases and J gave up 5 bases; unmatched junction bases: 6. The CDR3 is made up of 13 amino acids.

The chain recombines TRBV5-5 with TRBJ2-7, with 7 bases that match TRBD1. The specimen was blood. This receptor was identified in a young woman in good health. DNA for the CDR3: TGTGCCAGCAGCCGCTACAGGGGCAACGAGCAGTACTTC. It specifies CASSRYRGNEQYF.